A selection of T cell receptor beta chains follows, all from one sample in a study of identical twins. TCRdb redid the calling of the 5' RACE reads with MiXCR, one entry per CDR3 protein. This table holds 700,000 or so distinct CDR3 sequences, 8.6% found once. These same records also appear under a second study, on yellow fever vaccine responses in identical twins.

Material for sequencing was PBMCs. Receptors originate from a woman aged 18-29 years in good health. Each CDR3 is given with its conserved first and last residue. The D gene is left open where the match is weak. Clone size, where shown, is once, few, many, or a class for clones that have expanded.

TRBJ2-3 TRBV5-1 15 NA NA TGCGCCAGCAGGTTCCAAAGTCCGGGAACAGATACGCAGTATTTT CASRFQSPGTDTQYF
TRBJ2-2 TRBV9 15 NA many TGTGCCATCCGCGGCGGGACACCGAACACCGGGGAGCTGTTTTTT CAIRGGTPNTGELFF
TRBJ2-7 TRBV5-1 17 NA many TGCGCCAGCAGCTCCGCTGATTGGCGCGGGGACCCCTACGAGCAGTACTTC CASSSADWRGDPYEQYF
TRBJ1-1 TRBV15 15 NA NA TGTGCCACCAGCAGAGATCTGGCCAAGGTTGGGGGAGCTTTCTTT CATSRDLAKVGGAFF
TRBJ2-7 TRBV27 14 NA NA TGTGCCAGCAGTCCCCTTGGAGGGACCCCCCAGCAGTACTTC CASSPLGGTPQQYF
TRBJ1-3 TRBV4-1 14 NA NA TGCGCCAGCAGCCAGGACCGTCCCGGAAACACCATATATTTT CASSQDRPGNTIYF
TRBJ2-3 TRBV6-1 16 TRBD2 few TGTGCCAGCAGCCCCCTGCGGGGGGCCGGCACAGATACGCAGTATTTT CASSPLRGAGTDTQYF
TRBJ2-1 TRBV11-2 13 TRBD1 NA TGTGCCACCCCCGGACAGGGGGTTAATGAGCAGTTCTTC CATPGQGVNEQFF
TRBJ2-7 TRBV7-9 14 NA few TGTGCCAGCGAGCTATCCGACGACTCCTACGAGCAGTACTTC CASELSDDSYEQYF
TRBJ2-7 TRBV29-1 13 NA many TGCAGCGTTGAGGTTCGCCGACAAACCGAGCAGTACTTC CSVEVRRQTEQYF
TRBJ2-1 TRBV12-3/TRBV12-4 12 NA NA TGTGCCAGCAGTTCCCGGGCCCCAAACCAGTTCTTC CASSSRAPNQFF
TRBJ2-1 TRBV29-1 13 NA many TGCAGCGACAAAGGACTCCTCAACCATGAGCAGTTCTTC CSDKGLLNHEQFF
TRBJ2-7 TRBV5-8 15 TRBD1 few TGTGCCAGCAGCTCAAGGACAGGGTTGGGCGACGAGCAGTACTTC CASSSRTGLGDEQYF